The sequence of this T cell receptor (beta chain) was determined in a study of blood T cell repertoires in COVID-19. Study background: Italy, Spain and the United States were the sources of the convalescent and acute COVID-19 samples.

This CDR3 comprises 15 residues. Germline assignment: CDR1 MNHEY and CDR2 SVGEGT. V was trimmed by 2 bases and J by 0 bases, leaving 8 bases between them. The protocol was immunoSEQ multiplex PCR, while the TCRdb copy is restricted to in-frame clones and leaves out a portion. The sample holds just over 70,000 clones, 60% to 75% seen once. The sample comprised peripheral blood. The genes are TRBV6-2 or TRBV6-3 and TRBJ2-4; the D gene is possibly TRBD1 (6 bases). The sequence was obtained from a woman between 70 and 85 years old with acute or convalescent COVID-19. The CDR3 nucleotides read TGTGCCAGCAGTTACGGGGGCGTAGCCAAAAACATTCAGTACTTC. Amino acids: CASSYGGVAKNIQYF.